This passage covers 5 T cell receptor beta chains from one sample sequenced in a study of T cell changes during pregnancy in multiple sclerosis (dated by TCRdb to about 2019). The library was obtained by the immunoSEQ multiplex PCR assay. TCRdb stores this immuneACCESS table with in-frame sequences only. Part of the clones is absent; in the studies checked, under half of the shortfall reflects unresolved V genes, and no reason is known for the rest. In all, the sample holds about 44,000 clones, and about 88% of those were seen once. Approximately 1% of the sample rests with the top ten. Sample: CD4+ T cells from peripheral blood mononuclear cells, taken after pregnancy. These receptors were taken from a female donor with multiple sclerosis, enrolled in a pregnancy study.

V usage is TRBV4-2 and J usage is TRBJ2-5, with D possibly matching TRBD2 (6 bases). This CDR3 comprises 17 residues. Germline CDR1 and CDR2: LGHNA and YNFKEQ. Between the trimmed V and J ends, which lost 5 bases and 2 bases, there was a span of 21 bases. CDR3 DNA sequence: TGTGCCAGCAGCTCAGGCGGGGTCGCCACGATTCAAGAGACCCAGTACTTC. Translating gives CASSSGGVATIQETQYF.

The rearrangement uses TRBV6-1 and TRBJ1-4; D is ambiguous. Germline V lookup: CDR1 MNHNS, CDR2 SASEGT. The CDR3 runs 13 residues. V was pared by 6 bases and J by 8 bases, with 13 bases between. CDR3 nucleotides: TGTGCCAGCAGCCCCAGGAAGTGGGAAAAACTGTTTTTT. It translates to CASSPRKWEKLFF.

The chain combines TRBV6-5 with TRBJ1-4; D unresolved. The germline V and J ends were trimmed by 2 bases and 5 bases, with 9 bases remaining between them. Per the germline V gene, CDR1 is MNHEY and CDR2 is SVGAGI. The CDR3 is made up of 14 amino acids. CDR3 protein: CASSYAAENEKLFF. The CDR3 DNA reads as TGTGCCAGCAGTTACGCGGCAGAGAATGAAAAACTGTTTTTT.

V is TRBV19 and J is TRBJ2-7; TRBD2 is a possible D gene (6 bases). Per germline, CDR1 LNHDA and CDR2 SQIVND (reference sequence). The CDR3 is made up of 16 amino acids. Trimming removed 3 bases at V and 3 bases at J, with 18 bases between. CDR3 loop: CASSISKAGSSYEQYF. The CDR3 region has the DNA TGTGCCAGTAGTATCAGTAAGGCGGGGAGTAGCTACGAGCAGTACTTC.

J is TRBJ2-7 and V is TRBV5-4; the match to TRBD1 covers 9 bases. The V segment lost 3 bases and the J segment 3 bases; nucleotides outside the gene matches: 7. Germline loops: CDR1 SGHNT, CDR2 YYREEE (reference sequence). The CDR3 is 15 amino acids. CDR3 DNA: TGTGCCAGCAGCTGGGAAACGGACAGGGGCTACGAGCAGTACTTC. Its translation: CASSWETDRGYEQYF.